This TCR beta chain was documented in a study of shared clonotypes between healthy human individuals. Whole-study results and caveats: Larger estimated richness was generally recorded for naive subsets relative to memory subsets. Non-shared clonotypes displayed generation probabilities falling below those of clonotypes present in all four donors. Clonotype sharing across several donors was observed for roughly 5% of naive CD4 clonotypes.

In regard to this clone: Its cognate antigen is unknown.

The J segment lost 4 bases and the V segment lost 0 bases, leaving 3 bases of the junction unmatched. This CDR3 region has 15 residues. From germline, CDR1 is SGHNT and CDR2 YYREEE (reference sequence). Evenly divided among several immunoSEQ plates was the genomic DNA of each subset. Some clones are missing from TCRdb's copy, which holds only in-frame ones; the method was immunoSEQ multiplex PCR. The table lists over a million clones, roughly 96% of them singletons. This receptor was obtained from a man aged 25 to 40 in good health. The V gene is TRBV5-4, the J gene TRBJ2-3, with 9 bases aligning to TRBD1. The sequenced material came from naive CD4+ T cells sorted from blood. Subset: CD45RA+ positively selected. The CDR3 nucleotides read TGTGCCAGCAGCTTGGGACAGGGGGTCGCAGATACGCAGTATTTT. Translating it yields CASSLGQGVADTQYF.